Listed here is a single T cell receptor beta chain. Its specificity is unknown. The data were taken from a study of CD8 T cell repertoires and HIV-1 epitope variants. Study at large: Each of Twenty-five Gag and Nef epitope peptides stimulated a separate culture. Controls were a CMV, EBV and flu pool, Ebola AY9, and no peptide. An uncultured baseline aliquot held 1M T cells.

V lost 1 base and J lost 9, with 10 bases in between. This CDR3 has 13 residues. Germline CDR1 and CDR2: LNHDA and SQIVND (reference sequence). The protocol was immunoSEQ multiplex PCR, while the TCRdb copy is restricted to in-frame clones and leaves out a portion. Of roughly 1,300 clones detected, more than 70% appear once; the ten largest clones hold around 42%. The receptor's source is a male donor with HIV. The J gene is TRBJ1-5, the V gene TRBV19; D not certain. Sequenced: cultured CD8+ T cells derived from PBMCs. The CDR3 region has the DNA TGTGCCAGTAGTATAGTTCCGGAGGGGCCCCAGCATTTT. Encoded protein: CASSIVPEGPQHF.